A single sample gave rise to the 28 T cell receptor beta chains below, sequenced in a study of blood T cell repertoires in COVID-19. The table came from immunoSEQ multiplex PCR; TCRdb's copy has only in-frame clones and leaves some out. This sample has 65,000 to 80,000 clones, with 80% to 90% found just once. Sequenced: peripheral blood. The receptors derive from a man aged 50-59 years with active COVID-19.

This clone was counted a single time. The chain uses TRBV11-2 and TRBJ2-7, with D perhaps matching TRBD1 (6 bases). Germline lookup yields CDR1 SGHAT and CDR2 FQNNGV. Trimming took off 0 bases at V and 0 bases at J, with 12 bases between the two ends. The CDR3 is made up of 16 amino acids. CDR3 nucleotides: TGTGCCAGCAGCTTAGAAGACAGGACCTACTCCTACGAGCAGTACTTC. This gives the protein CASSLEDRTYSYEQYF.

This chain joins TRBV9 and TRBJ2-7; tentatively, D is TRBD2 (5 bases). This CDR3 is built from 15 residues. The germline V gene has CDR1 SGDLS and CDR2 YYNGEE. Between the trimmed V and J ends, which lost 0 bases and 5 bases, there was a span of 15 bases. DNA for the CDR3: TGTGCCAGCAGCGTAGACGGGGTGGCGGGTGACGAGCAGTACTTC. The encoded protein is CASSVDGVAGDEQYF.

This chain connects TRBV5-4 to TRBJ2-7; 7 bases map to TRBD2. Trimming at V came to 3 bases and at J to 4 bases, leaving 4 bases not matched to a gene. The CDR3 runs to 13 residues. Germline lookup yields CDR1 SGHNT and CDR2 YYREEE (reference sequence). CDR3 sequence reads: CASSSPGRYEQYF. CDR3 DNA: TGTGCCAGCAGCTCCCCCGGGAGGTACGAGCAGTACTTC.

The gene calls are TRBV5-4 and TRBJ2-3, with D unresolved. The V gene lost 9 bases and the J gene lost 6 bases, with 11 bases spanning the gap. This CDR3 has 11 amino acids. Germline CDR1 is SGHNT and CDR2 is YYREEE (reference sequence). The CDR3 DNA follows: TGTGCCATACAGAATGGGGATACGCAGTATTTT. Protein product: CAIQNGDTQYF. The full variable domain, completed using reference TRBV5-4 and TRBJ2-3, is ETGVTQSPTHLIKTRGQQVTLRCSSQSGHNTVSWYQQALGQGPQFIFQYYREEENGRGNFPPRFSGLQFPNYSSELNVNALELDDSALYLCAIQNGDTQYFGPGTRLTVL.

V usage is TRBV6-6 and J usage is TRBJ2-1, with a possible D match to TRBD2 (5 bases). Trimming pared 4 bases from V and 11 bases from J, leaving 21 bases between. The CDR3 loop spans 15 amino acids. Germline loops: CDR1 MNHNY, CDR2 SVGAGI (reference sequence). In nucleotides, the CDR3 is TGTGCCAGCAGTTCCGTCCCCCCGGGCCAGACTAAGCAGTTCTTC. This codes for CASSSVPPGQTKQFF.

The V and J genes are TRBV7-2 and TRBJ2-3; no clear D. The CDR3 sequence is 16 residues long. CDR1 and CDR2 (germline): SGHTA, FQGNSA. Trimming removed 2 bases from V and 2 bases from J, with 14 bases in between. As DNA, the CDR3 is TGTGCCAGCAGCTTAAGCCTCTTACGATCCACAGATACGCAGTATTTT. Amino acid sequence: CASSLSLLRSTDTQYF.

CDR3 sequence: CASSSSGIGELFF. The CDR3 coding sequence is TGCGCCAGCAGCTCGTCGGGAATCGGGGAGCTGTTTTTT. The chain carries TRBV5-1 and TRBJ2-2, with D maybe TRBD2 (5 bases). The germline V gene has CDR1 SGHRS and CDR2 YFSETQ. The length of the CDR3 is 13 residues. V was clipped by 3 bases and J by 7 bases, with 10 bases between them. Together with reference TRBV5-1 and TRBJ2-2, the CDR3 gives the full variable domain: KAGVTQTPRYLIKTRGQQVTLSCSPISGHRSVSWYQQTPGQGLQFLFEYFSETQRNKGNFPGRFSGRQFSNSRSEMNVSTLELGDSALYLCASSSSGIGELFFGEGSRLTVL.

In its sample, this clone was seen once. The genes are TRBV29-1 and TRBJ2-5; the D is unclear. Germline V gene lookup returns CDR1 SQVTM and CDR2 ANQGSEA. The CDR3 runs to 15 residues. V was shortened by 1 base and J by 0 bases, with 12 bases between the two germline ends. The DNA of the CDR3 is TGCAGCGTTGAAGGAGGCCGTCCACACCAAGAGACCCAGTACTTC. This encodes CSVEGGRPHQETQYF.

The chain couples TRBV7-8 to TRBJ1-2; D is uncertain. Trimming left V 1 base short and J 8 bases short, with 17 bases between. The length of the CDR3 is 15 residues. CDR1 is SGHVS and CDR2 is FQNEAQ in the germline V gene. The chain's CDR3 is CASSLDAQIPGGYTF. The CDR3 bases are TGTGCCAGCAGCTTAGATGCCCAGATCCCGGGAGGCTACACCTTC.

The rearrangement joins TRBV7-3 to TRBJ2-1, with TRBD1 as a possible D gene (6 bases). The CDR3 runs 12 residues. Trimming removed 5 bases from V and 9 bases from J, with 11 bases in between. Germline-derived CDR1 and CDR2 are SGHTA and FQGTGA. CDR3 region: CASSIQGGEQFF. In DNA, the CDR3 is TGTGCCAGCAGCATACAGGGCGGTGAGCAGTTCTTC.

V gene TRBV6-2 or TRBV6-3 combines with J gene TRBJ2-2; D unclear. Germline values: CDR1 MNHEY, CDR2 SVGEGT. Trimming cost V 5 bases and J 3 bases, with 7 bases left between them. CDR3 length: 13 residues. The CDR3 reads CASSPLYTGELFF. The CDR3 bases are TGTGCCAGCAGTCCCCTTTACACCGGGGAGCTGTTTTTT.

J is TRBJ2-5 and V is TRBV7-2; 8 nucleotides match TRBD1. CDR3 length: 16 residues. The germline V gene encodes CDR1 SGHTA and CDR2 FQGNSA. V lost 3 bases and J lost 2; bases outside the gene matches: 8. CDR3 in amino acids: CASSLSGTGLQETQYF. Written as DNA, the CDR3 is TGTGCCAGCAGCTTGTCCGGGACAGGTCTTCAAGAGACCCAGTACTTC.

This clone was picked up one time. The chain is built from TRBV2 and TRBJ2-1; D may be TRBD1 (6 bases). CDR1 is SNHLY and CDR2 is FYNNEI in the germline V gene. This CDR3 has 15 amino acids. The ends were cut back, 6 bases at V and 2 bases at J, with 14 bases in the middle. CDR3 residues: CASRDSDTTYNEQFF. The CDR3 bases are TGTGCCAGCAGGGACAGCGATACGACCTACAATGAGCAGTTCTTC.

The J gene is TRBJ2-5, the V gene TRBV28; 8 bases are shared with TRBD1. J lost 4 bases, V lost 6 bases, and 4 bases had no gene match. There are 13 residues in the CDR3. The germline V gene has CDR1 MDHEN and CDR2 SYDVKM. CDR3 in amino acids: CASRSGGTETQYF. The CDR3 DNA is TGTGCCAGCAGATCAGGGGGCACAGAGACCCAGTACTTC. The full variable domain, rest sourced from reference TRBV28 and TRBJ2-5, is DVKVTQSSRYLVKRTGEKVFLECVQDMDHENMFWYRQDPGLGLRLIYFSYDVKMKEKGDIPEGYSVSREKKERFSLILESASTNQTSMYLCASRSGGTETQYFGPGTRLLVL.

J is TRBJ2-1 and V is TRBV19; the match to TRBD1 covers 7 bases. The CDR3 is made up of 15 amino acids. With V trimmed by 7 bases and J by 10 bases, 16 bases remained unmatched. CDR1 and CDR2 (germline): LNHDA, SQIVND (reference sequence). The CDR3 region has the DNA TGTGCCAGTACCCCTAGGGGGCGTGACCCACGAGAGCAGTTCTTC. Amino acids: CASTPRGRDPREQFF.

This clone showed up just once. This sequence joins TRBV5-4 and TRBJ2-5; TRBD2 matches at 10 bases. Trimming at V came to 0 bases and at J to 1 base, leaving 3 bases not matched to a gene. This CDR3 region has 16 residues. The germline gives CDR1 SGHNT, CDR2 YYREEE (reference sequence). The CDR3 here is CASSLDLAGAQETQYF. CDR3 bases: TGTGCCAGCAGCTTGGATCTAGCGGGAGCCCAAGAGACCCAGTACTTC.

This clone was recorded only once. CDR3 coding DNA: TGTGCCAGCAGCCAAGATCAACAGGGGTCTATGAACACTGAAGCTTTCTTT. This sequence encodes CASSQDQQGSMNTEAFF. This chain connects TRBV4-2 to TRBJ1-1; 7 bases align to TRBD1. Trimming took 0 bases from V and 0 from J; bases not matched to a gene: 7. The CDR3 contains 17 residues. CDR1 is LGHNA, CDR2 YNFKEQ, per germline.

V and J are TRBV7-9 and TRBJ2-2, with a possible D match to TRBD1 (5 bases). The CDR3 spans 14 residues. V lost 5 bases and J 6 bases, leaving 13 bases between the germline ends. The germline V gene encodes CDR1 SEHNR and CDR2 FQNEAQ (reference sequence). The CDR3 DNA is TGTGCCAGCAGCGCCCAGGGTTTGGCCGGGGAGCTGTTTTTT. It yields the protein CASSAQGLAGELFF.

The V and J genes are TRBV7-8 and TRBJ2-3, with TRBD2 identical over 8 bases. CDR1 and CDR2 (germline): SGHVS, FQNEAQ. This CDR3 region has 14 residues. V lost 5 bases, J lost 4 bases, and 5 bases stayed unmatched. DNA for the CDR3: TGTGCCAGCAGCACCTGGACTAGCTCAGATACGCAGTATTTT. The encoded protein is CASSTWTSSDTQYF.

This chain joins TRBV10-3 and TRBJ1-6; 7 bases fit TRBD1. The V and J ends lost 8 bases and 3 bases, in that order; junction bases with no gene match: 1. This CDR3 region has 13 residues. CDR1 and CDR2 (germline): ENHRY, SYGVKD. The CDR3 loop is CAIGQDYNSPLHF. DNA for the CDR3: TGTGCCATCGGACAGGACTATAATTCACCCCTCCACTTT.

CDR3 nucleotides: TGTGCCAGCAGTCGGACAGCAACTACGGATACGCAGTATTTT. Its protein is CASSRTATTDTQYF. V is TRBV2 and J is TRBJ2-3; TRBD1 might be the D (6 bases). Germline V lookup: CDR1 SNHLY, CDR2 FYNNEI. Trimming stripped 5 bases from V and 6 bases from J, with 15 bases between. CDR3 size: 14 residues.

The table lists this clone with a few counts. J is TRBJ2-1 and V is TRBV15; weak D call: TRBD2 (6 bases). The V and J ends lost 2 bases and 8 bases respectively, with 13 bases between them. The germline V gene encodes CDR1 LNHNV and CDR2 YYDKDF (reference sequence). The CDR3 loop spans 14 amino acids. The CDR3 nucleotides are TGTGCCACCAGCAGACTAGCGAATCGTTATGAGCAGTTCTTC. Residues: CATSRLANRYEQFF.

The genes are TRBV6-5 and TRBJ2-2; D remains ambiguous. Germline V gene data show CDR1 as MNHEY and CDR2 as SVGAGI. This CDR3 contains 16 residues. Trimming cost V 2 bases and J 0 bases, with 10 bases left between them. CDR3 nucleotide sequence: TGTGCCAGCAGTTACCTCCGAGGATCGAACACCGGGGAGCTGTTTTTT. As protein: CASSYLRGSNTGELFF.

The chain recombines TRBV7-2 with TRBJ1-1; tentative D call: TRBD1 (5 bases). The ends were cut back, 8 bases at V and 2 bases at J, with 15 bases in the middle. Germline assignment: CDR1 SGHTA and CDR2 FQGNSA. This CDR3 region has 14 residues. This CDR3 reads CASEGVAGNTEAFF. For the CDR3, the DNA is TGTGCCAGCGAAGGGGTTGCAGGAAACACTGAAGCTTTCTTT.

CDR3 DNA sequence: TGTGCCAGCAGCTATAACAGGTACACTGAAGCTTTCTTT. This sequence encodes CASSYNRYTEAFF. The rearrangement uses TRBV5-4 and TRBJ1-1, with a possible D match to TRBD1 (5 bases). Germline CDR1 SGHNT, CDR2 YYREEE (reference sequence). The CDR3 spans 13 residues. The V and J ends lost 3 bases and 3 bases respectively, with 9 bases between them.

This chain links TRBV7-9 with TRBJ1-1; 7 bases fit TRBD1. CDR3 length: 12 residues. Per germline, CDR1 SEHNR and CDR2 FQNEAQ (reference sequence). The ends lost 10 bases at V and 7 bases at J; junction bases unmatched: 9. The CDR3 DNA follows: TGTGCCACCCAGACAGGGAGTCGTGAAGCTTTCTTT. Translating gives CATQTGSREAFF.

The chain uses TRBV5-1 and TRBJ2-3; 7 bases fit TRBD2. Germline V CDR1 and CDR2: SGHRS, YFSETQ. This CDR3 has 14 amino acids. Unmatched junction bases numbered 4, after V lost 5 bases and J lost 1 base. The CDR3 coding sequence is TGCGCCAGCAGTTCGGGAGGCGGCACAGATACGCAGTATTTT. Protein sequence: CASSSGGGTDTQYF.

The CDR3 reads CASGHGQGHAYF. The CDR3 bases are TGTGCTAGTGGTCATGGACAGGGACATGCGTACTTC. This chain links TRBV12-5 with TRBJ2-7, with 8 bases that match TRBD1. The CDR3 runs 12 residues. The trim removed 5 bases at V and 12 bases at J, leaving 9 bases unmatched. CDR1 LGHNT and CDR2 FRNRAP come from the germline V gene.